This paragraph covers one T cell receptor (beta chain) sequence. What it binds is unknown. The entry originates in a study of cytomegalovirus exposure and HLA in healthy donors. General observations from the study: Later analysis suggested links between common viral pathogens and several top significant clusters. Using a false discovery rate of 0.05, a later analysis showed that 15,000 to 20,000 TCR beta sequences were associated with HLA alleles. Sequencing probably produced one cluster of sequence variants that were highly shared.

V lost 6 bases to trimming and J lost 5 bases, with 21 bases between them. CDR1 and CDR2 (germline): SNHLY, FYNNEI. The CDR3 is 16 amino acids. Use of 60 Vbeta and 13 Jbeta primers characterized the PCR. Produced via immunoSEQ multiplex PCR; TCRdb's table is partial and in-frame only. The data show approximately 100,000 clones, about 70% seen once. This TCR derives from a man in his fifties or sixties in good health and CMV-seropositive. Sequences were obtained from PBMCs. The V gene is TRBV2, the J gene TRBJ2-3; TRBD1 might be the D (6 bases). CDR3 residues: CASSFTGTRGRDTQYF. The CDR3, as DNA: TGTGCCAGCAGCTTCACCGGGACAAGGGGCAGAGATACGCAGTATTTT.